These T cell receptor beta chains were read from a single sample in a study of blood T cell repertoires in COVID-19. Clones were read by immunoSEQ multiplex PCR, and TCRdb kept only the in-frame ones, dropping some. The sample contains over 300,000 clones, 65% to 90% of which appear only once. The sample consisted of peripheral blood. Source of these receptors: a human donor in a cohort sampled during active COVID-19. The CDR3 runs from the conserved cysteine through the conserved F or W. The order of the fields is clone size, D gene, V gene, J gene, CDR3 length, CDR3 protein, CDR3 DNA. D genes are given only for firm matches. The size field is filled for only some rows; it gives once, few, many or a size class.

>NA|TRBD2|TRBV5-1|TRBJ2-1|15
CASSLRGGADNEQFF
TGCGCCAGCAGCTTGCGCGGGGGGGCCGACAATGAGCAGTTCTTC
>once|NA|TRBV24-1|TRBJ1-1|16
CATSDAGGKSITEAFF
TGTGCCACCAGTGATGCCGGGGGGAAGTCTATCACTGAAGCTTTCTTT
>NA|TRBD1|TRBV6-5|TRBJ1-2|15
CASSRKGQGEGGYTF
TGTGCCAGCAGCCGTAAGGGACAGGGTGAGGGTGGCTACACCTTC
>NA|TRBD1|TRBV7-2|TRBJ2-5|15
CASSINRGRGETQYF
TGTGCCAGCAGCATAAACAGGGGTCGGGGAGAGACCCAGTACTTC
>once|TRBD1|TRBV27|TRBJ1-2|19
CASSLLGSGTGAYGYGYTF
TGTGCCAGCAGTTTACTAGGTTCCGGGACAGGAGCGTATGGGTATGGCTACACCTTC
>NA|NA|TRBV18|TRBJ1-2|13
CASSSAAVGGYTF
TGTGCCAGCTCATCAGCCGCGGTTGGAGGCTACACCTTC
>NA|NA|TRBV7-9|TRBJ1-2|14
CASSFLGGVDGYTF
TGTGCCAGCAGCTTCTTAGGGGGAGTCGATGGCTACACCTTC
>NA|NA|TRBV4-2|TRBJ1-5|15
CASSQEAGMNQPQHF
TGTGCCAGCAGCCAAGAGGCAGGGATGAATCAGCCCCAGCATTTT
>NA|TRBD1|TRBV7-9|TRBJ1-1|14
CASSSKTGASEAFF
TGTGCCAGCAGCTCCAAGACAGGGGCGAGTGAAGCTTTCTTT
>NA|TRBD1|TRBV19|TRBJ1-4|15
CASSSDRGGSEKLFF
TGTGCCAGTAGTAGCGACAGGGGGGGAAGTGAAAAACTGTTTTTT
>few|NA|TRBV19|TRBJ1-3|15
CASSIRGYSGNTIYF
TGTGCCAGTAGTATTAGAGGATACTCTGGAAACACCATATATTTT
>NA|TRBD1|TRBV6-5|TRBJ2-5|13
CAGTTGGFETQYF
TGTGCCGGTACAACAGGGGGGTTCGAGACCCAGTACTTC
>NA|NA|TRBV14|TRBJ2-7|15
CASSPQGWGRYEQYF
TGTGCCAGCAGCCCACAAGGGTGGGGGCGGTACGAGCAGTACTTC
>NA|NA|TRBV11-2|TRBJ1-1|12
CASSKGYTEAFF
TGTGCCAGCAGCAAGGGGTATACTGAAGCTTTCTTT
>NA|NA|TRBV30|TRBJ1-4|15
CAWSVRPTHNEKLFF
TGTGCCTGGAGTGTACGCCCGACACATAATGAAAAACTGTTTTTT
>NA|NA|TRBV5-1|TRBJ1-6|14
CASSLAGSPSPLHF
TGCGCCAGCAGCTTGGCGGGGAGCCCTTCACCCCTCCACTTT
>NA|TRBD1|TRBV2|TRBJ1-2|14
CASSSTGGFYGYTF
TGTGCCAGCAGTTCCACAGGGGGCTTCTATGGCTACACCTTC
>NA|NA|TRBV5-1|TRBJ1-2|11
CASSSFYGYTF
TGCGCCAGCAGCTCCTTCTATGGCTACACCTTC
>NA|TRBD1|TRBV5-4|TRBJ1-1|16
CASSLDRQGRHTEAFF
TGTGCCAGCAGCTTGGATCGACAGGGGAGGCACACTGAAGCTTTCTTT
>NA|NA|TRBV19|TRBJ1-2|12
CASKGRGYGYTF
TGTGCCAGTAAAGGTCGGGGGTATGGCTACACCTTC
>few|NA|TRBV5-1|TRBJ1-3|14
CASSLGEDGNTIYF
TGCGCCAGCAGCTTAGGGGAAGATGGAAACACCATATATTTT
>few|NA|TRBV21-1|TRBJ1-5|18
CASSKAESGQISNQPQHF
TGTGCCAGCAGCAAAGCTGAGTCGGGACAGATTAGCAATCAGCCCCAGCATTTT
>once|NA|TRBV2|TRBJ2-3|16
CASSEGSPRATDTQYF
TGTGCCAGCAGTGAAGGATCTCCCAGAGCGACAGATACGCAGTATTTT
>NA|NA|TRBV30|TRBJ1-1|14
CAWSIGGDSTEAFF
TGTGCCTGGAGTATAGGCGGGGATTCCACTGAAGCTTTCTTT
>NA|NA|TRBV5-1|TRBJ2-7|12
CASSLFGYEQYF
TGCGCCAGCAGCTTGTTCGGGTACGAGCAGTACTTC
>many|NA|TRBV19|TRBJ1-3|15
CASSGRTTSGNTIYF
TGTGCCAGTAGTGGAAGGACAACCTCTGGAAACACCATATATTTT
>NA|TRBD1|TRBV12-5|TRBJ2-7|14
CASGRDRGRDEQYF
TGTGCTAGTGGTCGGGACAGGGGACGCGACGAGCAGTACTTC
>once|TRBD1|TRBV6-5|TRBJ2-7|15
CASREGAGQGYEQYF
TGTGCCAGCAGGGAGGGGGCGGGACAGGGTTACGAGCAGTACTTC
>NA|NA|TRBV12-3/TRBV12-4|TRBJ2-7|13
CASSFDRQYEQYF
TGTGCCAGCAGTTTTGACCGACAGTACGAGCAGTACTTC
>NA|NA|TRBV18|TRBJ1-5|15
CASSEEQGMGQPQHF
TGTGCCAGCTCAGAAGAACAGGGTATGGGTCAGCCCCAGCATTTT
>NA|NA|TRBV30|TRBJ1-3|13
CAWSRSSGNTIYF
TGTGCCTGGAGTCGGTCCTCTGGAAACACCATATATTTT
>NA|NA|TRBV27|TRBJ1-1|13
CASREFRSTEAFF
TGTGCCAGCAGGGAATTTAGGAGCACTGAAGCTTTCTTT
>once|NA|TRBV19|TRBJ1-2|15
CASSILAGHVDGYTF
TGTGCCAGTAGTATTCTGGCAGGGCACGTCGATGGCTACACCTTC
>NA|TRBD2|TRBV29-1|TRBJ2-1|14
CSVEDSGAYNEQFF
TGCAGCGTTGAGGATAGCGGGGCCTACAATGAGCAGTTCTTC
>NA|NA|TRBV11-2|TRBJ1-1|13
CASSLVANTEAFF
TGTGCCAGCAGCTTAGTAGCGAACACTGAAGCTTTCTTT
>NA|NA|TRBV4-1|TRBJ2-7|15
CASSQIRQGNNEQYF
TGCGCCAGCAGCCAAATCCGGCAGGGAAATAACGAGCAGTACTTC
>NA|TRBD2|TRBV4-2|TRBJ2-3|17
CASSQDSAGGLTDTQYF
TGTGCCAGCAGCCAAGATAGCGCGGGGGGGCTAACAGATACGCAGTATTTT